The entry below describes one T cell receptor beta chain. The entry originates in a study of technical replicates of blood from a handful of donors. Sequenced by immunoSEQ multiplex PCR; TCRdb stores in-frame clones only, minus some. This table holds about 88,000 clones, 85% to 95% found once. Germline V lookup: CDR1 SNHLY, CDR2 FYNNEI. Trimming removed 6 bases at V and 0 bases at J, with 12 bases between. The CDR3 is made up of 15 amino acids. The V gene is TRBV2, the J gene TRBJ1-3; a possible D gene is TRBD1 (6 bases). The material sequenced was T cells isolated from PBMCs. The receptor's source is a human donor in good health. CDR3 amino acids: CASSPGQYSGNTIYF. In nucleotides, the CDR3 is TGTGCCAGCAGCCCAGGACAGTACTCTGGAAACACCATATATTTT.